This record covers a single TCR beta chain. Only in-frame clones appear in the TCRdb table, and some are missing; sequencing was by immunoSEQ multiplex PCR. The sample has roughly 700,000 clones, roughly 90% seen once; the top ten hold about 1.5%. The data were taken from a study of Ad26.COV2.S vaccination and SARS-CoV-2 variants. Across the whole study: Into the muscle, Ad26.COV2.S was dosed once or twice, 56 days apart.

Treatment described: around 19 received Ad26.COV2.S at low or high dose, single or two shots; roughly 5 received placebo; per-sample allocation not given. At day 63 after the first vaccine or placebo injection, samples were drawn. This vaccine is an Ad26 vector that expresses the Wuhan-strain SARS-CoV-2 spike. The CDR3 sequence is 15 residues long. The germline V and J ends were trimmed by 3 bases and 2 bases, with 10 bases remaining between them. CDR1 and CDR2 from the germline V gene are KGHSH and LQKENI. The starting material was peripheral blood, obtained in a trial of Ad26.COV2.S vaccine versus placebo. This receptor was taken from a person between 18 and 59 years old who received the Ad26.COV2.S COVID-19 vaccine or a placebo. The J gene is TRBJ2-2, the V gene TRBV18; D may correspond to TRBD1 or TRBD2 (5 bases each). DNA of the CDR3: TGTGCCAGCTCACCGGGACGGGAAAACACCGGGGAGCTGTTTTTT. Translated: CASSPGRENTGELFF.